What follows are 18 T cell receptor beta chains derived from one specimen sequenced in a study of control samples from healthy donors and cancer patients. Method: immunoSEQ multiplex PCR; TCRdb's copy keeps in-frame clones and lacks some. The table shows about 200,000 clones, with over 80% occurring only once. Sequencing was carried out using blood. The receptors were gathered from a man aged 25-40 years in good health.

The chain links TRBV15 to TRBJ2-3; tentative D call: TRBD2 (6 bases). Germline V CDR1 and CDR2: LNHNV, YYDKDF (reference sequence). Trimming took 2 bases from V and 1 from J, leaving 13 bases between them. The CDR3 has 16 residues. CDR3: CATSRPLATRTDTQYF. The CDR3 nucleotides are TGTGCCACCAGCAGACCACTAGCCACCCGCACAGATACGCAGTATTTT.

The V call is TRBV7-9, the J call TRBJ2-7, with a weak D call TRBD1 (6 bases). The CDR3 consists of 14 residues. CDR1 is SEHNR, CDR2 FQNEAQ, per germline (reference sequence). V gave up 5 bases and J gave up 2 bases, with 13 bases separating them. CDR3 region: CASSAPDRTYEQYF. In nucleotides, the CDR3 is TGTGCCAGCAGCGCCCCGGACAGAACCTACGAGCAGTACTTC.

The J gene is TRBJ2-7, the V gene TRBV20-1; 9 bases are a match to TRBD2. CDR3 length: 15 residues. CDR1 is DFQATT, CDR2 SNEGSKA, per germline (reference sequence). V was pared by 3 bases and J by 7 bases, with 13 bases of the junction left unmatched. DNA for the CDR3: TGCAGTGCTAGTGCGGGGACGGCGGGGGGGCAGGAGCAGTACTTC. This gives the protein CSASAGTAGGQEQYF.

V usage is TRBV28 and J usage is TRBJ2-1; D possibly uses TRBD1 or TRBD2 (6 bases each). V was shortened by 2 bases and J by 5 bases, with 13 bases between the two germline ends. The CDR3 runs 15 residues. The germline CDR1 and CDR2 sequences are MDHEN and SYDVKM. The DNA for the CDR3 is TGTGCCAGCAGTTTACGGAGGGGGTATGACAATGAGCAGTTCTTC. Residues: CASSLRRGYDNEQFF.

The sample holds one count of this clone. The chain couples TRBV15 to TRBJ2-2, with TRBD1 as a possible D gene (6 bases). Germline assignment: CDR1 LNHNV and CDR2 YYDKDF (reference sequence). CDR3 length: 15 residues. V was cut by 1 base and J by 0 bases, with 6 bases left in between. The CDR3 sequence is CATSRGTANTGELFF. CDR3 sequence (DNA): TGTGCCACCAGCAGAGGGACAGCGAACACCGGGGAGCTGTTTTTT.

This chain links TRBV2 with TRBJ1-4; a weak D match, TRBD1 (5 bases). This CDR3 has 14 amino acids. V lost 10 bases and J 5 bases, leaving 17 bases between the germline ends. The V gene's germline CDR1 is SNHLY and CDR2 FYNNEI. The CDR3 is CAIGVEGSNEKLFF. CDR3 sequence (DNA): TGTGCCATTGGGGTGGAGGGGTCAAATGAAAAACTGTTTTTT.

The J gene is TRBJ1-6, the V gene TRBV12-5, with 10 positions matching TRBD1. With V trimmed by 4 bases and J by 7 bases, 10 bases remained unmatched. CDR1 is LGHNT, CDR2 FRNRAP, per germline. This CDR3 spans 17 amino acids. CDR3 sequence (DNA): TGTGCTAGTGGTTCCTGGACAGGGGGAGGTTCGAATTCACCCCTCCACTTT. Amino acid sequence: CASGSWTGGGSNSPLHF.

This chain uses TRBV15 with TRBJ2-2; D is perhaps TRBD2 (6 bases). CDR1 is LNHNV and CDR2 is YYDKDF in the germline V gene (reference sequence). The germline V and J ends were trimmed by 1 base and 4 bases, with 13 bases remaining between them. This CDR3 contains 16 residues. CDR3 in amino acids: CATSRVGGSSTGELFF. The CDR3 region has the DNA TGTGCCACCAGCAGAGTTGGGGGGTCAAGCACCGGGGAGCTGTTTTTT.

V is TRBV5-1 and J is TRBJ1-1, with 8 bases identical to TRBD1. Unmatched junction bases numbered 4, after V lost 4 bases and J lost 8 bases. The CDR3 is made up of 12 amino acids. The V gene's germline CDR1 is SGHRS and CDR2 YFSETQ. CDR3 bases: TGCGCCAGCAGCACGGACAGGGCCGAAGCTTTCTTT. Translation gives CASSTDRAEAFF.

V is TRBV5-1 and J is TRBJ2-1, with TRBD1 matching 7 bases. The CDR3 has 13 amino acids. Germline assignment: CDR1 SGHRS and CDR2 YFSETQ. With 4 bases clipped from V and 8 bases from J, the junction kept 6 bases outside the gene matches. CDR3 nucleotides: TGCGCCAGCAGCCCCAGACAGGGCTATGAGCAGTTCTTC. Its translation is CASSPRQGYEQFF.

The V gene is TRBV6-5, the J gene TRBJ1-2; 7 bases match TRBD1. V lost 4 bases, J lost 6 bases, and 5 bases stayed unmatched. Looked up from germline, CDR1 is MNHEY and CDR2 is SVGAGI. The CDR3 runs 13 residues. As DNA, the CDR3 is TGTGCCAGCAGTTCTCAGGGGGTACATGGCTACACCTTC. Protein sequence: CASSSQGVHGYTF.

V usage is TRBV5-1 and J usage is TRBJ1-4; 10 positions agree with TRBD1. Germline V gives CDR1 SGHRS, CDR2 YFSETQ. V shed 4 bases, J shed 4 bases, and the junction held 4 bases outside the gene matches. The CDR3 extends over 15 amino acids. CDR3 coding DNA: TGCGCCAGCAGCACTGGACAGGGGGGTAATGAAAAACTGTTTTTT. It codes for CASSTGQGGNEKLFF.

V and J are TRBV9 and TRBJ2-3, with TRBD1 matching 10 bases. CDR1 is SGDLS, CDR2 YYNGEE, per germline. The CDR3 spans 16 residues. With 4 bases clipped from V and 2 bases from J, the junction kept 7 bases outside the gene matches. The CDR3 protein is CASSSRQGAPTDTQYF. The CDR3 bases are TGTGCCAGCAGCAGCCGACAGGGGGCTCCCACAGATACGCAGTATTTT.

J is TRBJ1-2 and V is TRBV13; TRBD1 might be the D (6 bases). The germline V and J ends were trimmed by 2 bases and 8 bases, with 12 bases remaining between them. From germline, CDR1 is PRHDT and CDR2 FYEKMQ (reference sequence). This CDR3 is built from 13 residues. The CDR3 is CASSLQGRGGYTF. The CDR3 DNA follows: TGTGCCAGCAGCTTACAGGGGAGGGGAGGCTACACCTTC.

The chain joins TRBV7-3 to TRBJ2-2; D gene ambiguous. The V gene's germline CDR1 is SGHTA and CDR2 FQGTGA. Trimming left V 5 bases short and J 5 bases short, with 15 bases between. The CDR3 length is 15 residues. This chain's CDR3 is CASSEQPTRTGELFF. The DNA for the CDR3 is TGTGCCAGCAGCGAGCAGCCGACGCGGACCGGGGAGCTGTTTTTT.

The chain is built from TRBV28 and TRBJ1-2; D uncertain. V was shortened by 3 bases and J by 0 bases, with 14 bases between the two germline ends. Per the germline V gene, CDR1 is MDHEN and CDR2 is SYDVKM. The CDR3 loop spans 16 amino acids. CDR3 protein: CASSFGTLYANYGYTF. Here the CDR3 DNA reads TGTGCCAGCAGTTTCGGTACTTTATATGCTAACTATGGCTACACCTTC.

The V and J genes are TRBV4-1 and TRBJ1-4; TRBD1 matches 9 bases. The CDR3 contains 16 residues. With V trimmed by 2 bases and J by 8 bases, 9 bases remained unmatched. Per germline, CDR1 MGHRA and CDR2 YSYEKL. CDR3 amino acids: CASSQQRTGGKEKLFF. The CDR3 coding sequence is TGCGCCAGCAGCCAACAACGAACAGGGGGCAAGGAAAAACTGTTTTTT.

This clone was picked up one time. This chain links TRBV30 with TRBJ1-3; D uncertain. Germline V gene data show CDR1 as GTSNPN and CDR2 as SVGIG (reference sequence). The V gene lost 0 bases and the J gene lost 1 base, with 10 bases spanning the gap. CDR3 length: 15 amino acids. CDR3 amino acids: CAWSVGVRSGNTIYF. CDR3 coding DNA: TGTGCCTGGAGTGTCGGGGTTAGATCTGGAAACACCATATATTTT.